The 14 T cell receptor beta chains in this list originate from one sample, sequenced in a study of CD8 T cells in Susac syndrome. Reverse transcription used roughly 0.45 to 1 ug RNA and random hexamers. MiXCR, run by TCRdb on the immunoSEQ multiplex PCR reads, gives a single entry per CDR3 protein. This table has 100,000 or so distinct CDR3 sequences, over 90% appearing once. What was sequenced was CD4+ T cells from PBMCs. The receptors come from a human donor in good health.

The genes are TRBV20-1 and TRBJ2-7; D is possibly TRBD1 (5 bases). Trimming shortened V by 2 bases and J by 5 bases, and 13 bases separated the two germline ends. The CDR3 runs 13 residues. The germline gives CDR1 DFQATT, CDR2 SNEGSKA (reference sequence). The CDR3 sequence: CSARNLQGHEQYF. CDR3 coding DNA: TGCAGTGCTAGAAACTTGCAGGGCCACGAGCAGTACTTC.

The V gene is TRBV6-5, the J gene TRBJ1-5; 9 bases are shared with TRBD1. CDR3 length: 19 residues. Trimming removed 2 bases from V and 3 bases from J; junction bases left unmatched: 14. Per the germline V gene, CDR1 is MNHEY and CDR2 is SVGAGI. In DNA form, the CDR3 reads TGTGCCAGCAGTTACGAGTCCTTCCGGACAGGGGAATTCAATCAGCCCCAGCATTTT. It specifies CASSYESFRTGEFNQPQHF.

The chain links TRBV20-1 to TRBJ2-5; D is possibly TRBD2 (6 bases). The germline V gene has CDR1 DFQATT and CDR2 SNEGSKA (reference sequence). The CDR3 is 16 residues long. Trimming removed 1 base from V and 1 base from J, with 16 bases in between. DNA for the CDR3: TGCAGTGCTAGAGGCCCTTTCTGGAGGGCCCAAGAGACCCAGTACTTC. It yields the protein CSARGPFWRAQETQYF.

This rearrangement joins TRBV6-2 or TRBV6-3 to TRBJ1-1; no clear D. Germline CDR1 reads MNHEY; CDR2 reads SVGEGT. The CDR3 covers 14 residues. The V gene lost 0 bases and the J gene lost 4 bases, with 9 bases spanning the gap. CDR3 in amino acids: CASSYSGPFTEAFF. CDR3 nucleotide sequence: TGTGCCAGCAGTTACTCCGGCCCGTTCACTGAAGCTTTCTTT.

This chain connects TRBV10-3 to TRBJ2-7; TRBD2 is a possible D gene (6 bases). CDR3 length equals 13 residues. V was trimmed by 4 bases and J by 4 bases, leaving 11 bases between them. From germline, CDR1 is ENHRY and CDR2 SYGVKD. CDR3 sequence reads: CAISGTSTYEQYF. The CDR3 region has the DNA TGTGCCATCAGTGGAACTAGCACTTACGAGCAGTACTTC.

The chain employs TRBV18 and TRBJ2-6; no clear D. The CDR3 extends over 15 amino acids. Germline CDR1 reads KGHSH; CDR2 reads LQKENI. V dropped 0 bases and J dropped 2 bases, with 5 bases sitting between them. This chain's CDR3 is CASSPPPTGANVLTF. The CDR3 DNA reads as TGTGCCAGCTCACCACCCCCGACTGGGGCCAACGTCCTGACTTTC.

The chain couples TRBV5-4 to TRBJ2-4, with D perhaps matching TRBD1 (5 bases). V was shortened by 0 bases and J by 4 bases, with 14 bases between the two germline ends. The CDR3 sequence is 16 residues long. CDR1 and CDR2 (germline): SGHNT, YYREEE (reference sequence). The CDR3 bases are TGTGCCAGCAGCTTGGGAACTGCAGGGCTTAAAAACATTCAGTACTTC. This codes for CASSLGTAGLKNIQYF.

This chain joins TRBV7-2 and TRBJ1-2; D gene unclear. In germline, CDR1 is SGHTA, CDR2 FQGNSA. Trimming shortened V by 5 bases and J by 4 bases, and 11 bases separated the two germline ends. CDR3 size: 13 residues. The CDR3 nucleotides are TGTGCCAGCAGCCCAGAGTGGACCTATGGCTACACCTTC. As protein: CASSPEWTYGYTF. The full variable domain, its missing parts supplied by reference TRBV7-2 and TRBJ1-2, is GAGVSQSPSNKVTEKGKDVELRCDPISGHTALYWYRQSLGQGLEFLIYFQGNSAPDKSGLPSDRFSAERTGGSVSTLTIQRTQQEDSAVYLCASSPEWTYGYTFGSGTRLTVV.

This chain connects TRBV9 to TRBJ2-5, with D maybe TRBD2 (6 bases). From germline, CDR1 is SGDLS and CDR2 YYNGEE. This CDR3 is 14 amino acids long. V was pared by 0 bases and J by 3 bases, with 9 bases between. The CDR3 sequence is CASSVGVAEETQYF. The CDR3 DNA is TGTGCCAGCAGCGTAGGAGTAGCGGAAGAGACCCAGTACTTC.

The DNA of the CDR3 is TGTGCCACCAGTGAGTCCGTCACAGGGCCTAAAAGTGAGCAGTTCTTC. Its translation is CATSESVTGPKSEQFF. The chain is built from TRBV24-1 and TRBJ2-1, with D perhaps TRBD1 (6 bases). V was trimmed by 4 bases and J by 9 bases, leaving 21 bases between them. The CDR3 extends over 16 amino acids. Germline V gene data show CDR1 as KGHDR and CDR2 as SFDVKD.

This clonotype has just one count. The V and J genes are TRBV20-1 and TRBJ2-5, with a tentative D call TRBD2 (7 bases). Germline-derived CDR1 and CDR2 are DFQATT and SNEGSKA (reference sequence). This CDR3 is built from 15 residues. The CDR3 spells CSKVVAGAHEETQYF. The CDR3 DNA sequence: TGCAGCAAGGTAGTCGCGGGGGCTCACGAAGAGACCCAGTACTTC.

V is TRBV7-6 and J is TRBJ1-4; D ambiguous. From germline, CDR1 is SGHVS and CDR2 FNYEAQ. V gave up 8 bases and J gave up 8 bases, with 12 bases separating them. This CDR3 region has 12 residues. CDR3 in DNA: TGTGCCAGCGGCCAACTGGAGGAAAAACTGTTTTTT. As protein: CASGQLEEKLFF. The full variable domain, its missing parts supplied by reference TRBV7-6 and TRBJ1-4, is GAGVSQSPRYKVTKRGQDVALRCDPISGHVSLYWYRQALGQGPEFLTYFNYEAQQDKSGLPNDRFSAERPEGSISTLTIQRTEQRDSAMYRCASGQLEEKLFFGSGTQLSVL.

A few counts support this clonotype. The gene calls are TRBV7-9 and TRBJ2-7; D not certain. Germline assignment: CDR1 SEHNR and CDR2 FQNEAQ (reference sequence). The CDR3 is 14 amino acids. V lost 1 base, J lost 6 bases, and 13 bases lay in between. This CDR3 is CASSLVSSRFEQYF. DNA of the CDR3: TGTGCCAGCAGCTTAGTCTCCAGTAGGTTCGAGCAGTACTTC.

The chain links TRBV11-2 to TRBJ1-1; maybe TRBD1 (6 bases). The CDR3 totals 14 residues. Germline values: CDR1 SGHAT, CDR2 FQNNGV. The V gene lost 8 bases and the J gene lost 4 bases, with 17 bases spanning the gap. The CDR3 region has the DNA TGTGCCAGCCCAAGAGGGGGTCGAGGCACTGAAGCTTTCTTT. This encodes CASPRGGRGTEAFF.